Below are 4 T cell receptor beta chains sequenced from a single sample in a study of cytotoxic CD8 clonotypes in ibrutinib-treated CLL. Sequencing was performed with immunoSEQ multiplex PCR; in TCRdb, only in-frame clones are kept and a portion is missing. Among 300,000 or so clones, roughly two thirds were seen once, and the ten largest hold 6.3%. The sequences come from PBMCs, collected after 36 months of ibrutinib treatment. These receptors were obtained from a human donor with chronic lymphocytic leukemia.

The chain has TRBV29-1 and TRBJ1-2; perhaps TRBD1 as D (5 bases). From germline, CDR1 is SQVTM and CDR2 ANQGSEA. The V gene lost 7 bases and the J gene lost 2 bases, with 11 bases spanning the gap. The CDR3 consists of 12 residues. The CDR3 DNA reads TGCAGCGGGACTCAGGGCAACTATGGCTACACCTTC. As protein: CSGTQGNYGYTF.

The V gene is TRBV5-6, the J gene TRBJ2-3; D perhaps matches TRBD1 (6 bases). CDR1 SGHDT and CDR2 YYEEEE come from the germline V gene. The V gene lost 4 bases and the J gene lost 7 bases, with 13 bases spanning the gap. The CDR3 runs 13 residues. CDR3 nucleotides: TGTGCCAGCAGCAGTACCACAGGGAATACGCAGTATTTT. Translating gives CASSSTTGNTQYF. Drawing the rest from reference TRBV5-6 and TRBJ2-3, the complete variable domain is DAGVTQSPTHLIKTRGQQVTLRCSPKSGHDTVSWYQQALGQGPQFIFQYYEEEERQRGNFPDRFSGHQFPNYSSELNVNALLLGDSALYLCASSSTTGNTQYFGPGTRLTVL.

The chain links TRBV10-3 to TRBJ2-7, with D perhaps TRBD1 or TRBD2 (5 bases each). The CDR3 extends over 13 amino acids. The V and J ends lost 4 bases and 4 bases respectively, with 11 bases between them. The germline V gene encodes CDR1 ENHRY and CDR2 SYGVKD. The CDR3 here is CAISAGREYEQYF. The CDR3 DNA follows: TGTGCCATCAGTGCAGGCAGGGAGTACGAGCAGTACTTC.

The rearrangement links TRBV9 to TRBJ1-1; TRBD1 might be the D (6 bases). Germline V CDR1 and CDR2: SGDLS, YYNGEE. The V gene lost 4 bases and the J gene lost 0 bases, with 13 bases spanning the gap. The CDR3 runs 15 residues. CDR3 in amino acids: CASSSLTGVNTEAFF. CDR3 sequence (DNA): TGTGCCAGCAGCTCCCTGACAGGAGTGAACACTGAAGCTTTCTTT.